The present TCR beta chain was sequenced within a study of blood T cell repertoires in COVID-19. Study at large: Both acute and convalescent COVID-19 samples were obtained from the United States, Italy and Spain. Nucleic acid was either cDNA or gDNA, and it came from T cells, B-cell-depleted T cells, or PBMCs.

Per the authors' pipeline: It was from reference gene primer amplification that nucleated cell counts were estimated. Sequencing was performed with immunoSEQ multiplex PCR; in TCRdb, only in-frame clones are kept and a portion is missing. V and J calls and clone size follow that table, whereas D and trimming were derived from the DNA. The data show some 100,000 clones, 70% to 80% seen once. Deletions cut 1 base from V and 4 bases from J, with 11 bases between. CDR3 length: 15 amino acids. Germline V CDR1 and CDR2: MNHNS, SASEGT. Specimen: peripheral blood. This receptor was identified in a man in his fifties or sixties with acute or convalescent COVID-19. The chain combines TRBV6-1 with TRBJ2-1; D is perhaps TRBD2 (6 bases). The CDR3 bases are TGTGCCAGCAGTGAAGGACGGGGGAGATACAATGAGCAGTTCTTC. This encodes CASSEGRGRYNEQFF.